This is a list of T cell receptor beta chains from one sample in a study of blood T cell repertoires in COVID-19. Sequenced by immunoSEQ multiplex PCR; TCRdb stores in-frame clones only, minus some. Counted here are approximately 150,000 clones, about 80% occurring once; the ten biggest clones make up roughly 19%. Material for sequencing was peripheral blood. These receptor sequences come from an elderly woman with acute or convalescent COVID-19. CDR3s include the opening cysteine and the closing phenylalanine or tryptophan. Each record gives: CDR3 DNA, CDR3 protein, clone size, D gene, V gene, J gene. D genes are given only for firm matches. Where a row states a size, it is once, few, many or the class of an expanded clone; other rows omit it.

CDR3 DNA: TGTGCCAGCAGCTGGACAGGGGGGTATGGCTACACCTTC
CDR3 protein: CASSWTGGYGYTF
clone size: NA
D gene: TRBD1
V gene: TRBV27
J gene: TRBJ1-2

CDR3 DNA: TGTGCCAGCAGCTTAGTTGCCCAGGGTGGTGAAAAACTGTTTTTT
CDR3 protein: CASSLVAQGGEKLFF
clone size: NA
D gene: NA
V gene: TRBV11-2
J gene: TRBJ1-4

CDR3 DNA: TGTGCCAGCAGGGACAGCACGCTTTCCTACGAGCAGTACTTC
CDR3 protein: CASRDSTLSYEQYF
clone size: once
D gene: NA
V gene: TRBV2
J gene: TRBJ2-7

CDR3 DNA: TGTGCCAGCAGTGCAGGGGGCGGACAAGAGACCCAGTACTTC
CDR3 protein: CASSAGGGQETQYF
clone size: NA
D gene: TRBD1
V gene: TRBV2
J gene: TRBJ2-5

CDR3 DNA: TGTGCTAGTGGTTTGGTACTCGGCCGACAGAACTATGGCTACACCTTC
CDR3 protein: CASGLVLGRQNYGYTF
clone size: NA
D gene: NA
V gene: TRBV12-5
J gene: TRBJ1-2

CDR3 DNA: TGTGCCAGCAGCAACGGGCTAGCGGGAAATGAGCAGTACTTC
CDR3 protein: CASSNGLAGNEQYF
clone size: once
D gene: NA
V gene: TRBV21-1
J gene: TRBJ2-7

CDR3 DNA: TGTGCCAGCAGCTTGGTCCAGGGGGCAGGAGAGACCCAGTACTTC
CDR3 protein: CASSLVQGAGETQYF
clone size: once
D gene: TRBD1
V gene: TRBV5-6
J gene: TRBJ2-5

CDR3 DNA: TGTGCCAGCAGTGAAGGGGGCTGGGCAGGGGGCCTGTTCTTC
CDR3 protein: CASSEGGWAGGLFF
clone size: NA
D gene: TRBD1
V gene: TRBV2
J gene: TRBJ2-1

CDR3 DNA: TGTGCCAGCAGGCGGACAGATATGAACACTGAAGCTTTCTTT
CDR3 protein: CASRRTDMNTEAFF
clone size: NA
D gene: NA
V gene: TRBV6-5
J gene: TRBJ1-1

CDR3 DNA: TGTGCCAGCAGTTACGACAGGGGTGGCACAGATACGCAGTATTTT
CDR3 protein: CASSYDRGGTDTQYF
clone size: NA
D gene: TRBD1
V gene: TRBV6-5
J gene: TRBJ2-3

CDR3 DNA: TGTGCCAGCAGGGGGCATGGCTACACCTTC
CDR3 protein: CASRGHGYTF
clone size: NA
D gene: NA
V gene: TRBV6-5
J gene: TRBJ1-2

CDR3 DNA: TGTGCCAGCAGCGTAGGGAACAGGGCTACTGAAGCTTTCTTT
CDR3 protein: CASSVGNRATEAFF
clone size: once
D gene: NA
V gene: TRBV9
J gene: TRBJ1-1

CDR3 DNA: TGTGCCAGCAGCTTAGATGGGACTTACAATCAGCCCCAGCATTTT
CDR3 protein: CASSLDGTYNQPQHF
clone size: NA
D gene: NA
V gene: TRBV11-2
J gene: TRBJ1-5

CDR3 DNA: TGTGCCAGCAGCCAAGAAGGGGTCCACTCTGGAAACACCATATATTTT
CDR3 protein: CASSQEGVHSGNTIYF
clone size: NA
D gene: NA
V gene: TRBV4-2
J gene: TRBJ1-3

CDR3 DNA: TGTGCCAGCAGCCCTACTTATCAGGGGCCGGCTTTCTTT
CDR3 protein: CASSPTYQGPAFF
clone size: NA
D gene: NA
V gene: TRBV27
J gene: TRBJ1-1

CDR3 DNA: TGCAGCGTTGTGGACAAAGCCTACGAGCAGTACTTC
CDR3 protein: CSVVDKAYEQYF
clone size: few
D gene: NA
V gene: TRBV29-1
J gene: TRBJ2-7

CDR3 DNA: TGTGCCAGCAGCGCCAATCTAGCGGGGCAAGGAGAGACCCAGTACTTC
CDR3 protein: CASSANLAGQGETQYF
clone size: NA
D gene: TRBD2
V gene: TRBV5-4
J gene: TRBJ2-5

CDR3 DNA: TGTGCCAGCAGCCCAAGACAGGGGCCCACAGATACGCAGTATTTT
CDR3 protein: CASSPRQGPTDTQYF
clone size: NA
D gene: TRBD1
V gene: TRBV7-3
J gene: TRBJ2-3

CDR3 DNA: TGCGCCAGCAAATTAGCAGGGGGAGGCGAGACCCAGTACTTC
CDR3 protein: CASKLAGGGETQYF
clone size: NA
D gene: NA
V gene: TRBV5-1
J gene: TRBJ2-5

CDR3 DNA: TGTGCCAGCAGTGACCCGGGGGAAGGCTACACCTTC
CDR3 protein: CASSDPGEGYTF
clone size: NA
D gene: NA
V gene: TRBV6-4
J gene: TRBJ1-2

CDR3 DNA: TGTGCCAGCAGCGCGGCGCACACCGGGGAGCTGTTTTTT
CDR3 protein: CASSAAHTGELFF
clone size: few
D gene: NA
V gene: TRBV7-9
J gene: TRBJ2-2

CDR3 DNA: TGTGCCAGCAGCTTACTCGTTGGGATCGTAGCGGATACGCAGTATTTT
CDR3 protein: CASSLLVGIVADTQYF
clone size: NA
D gene: NA
V gene: TRBV7-9
J gene: TRBJ2-3

CDR3 DNA: TGTGCCAGCAGCCCCGAGGGGGGACAGATTAACTATGGCTACACCTTC
CDR3 protein: CASSPEGGQINYGYTF
clone size: NA
D gene: TRBD1
V gene: TRBV7-8
J gene: TRBJ1-2

CDR3 DNA: TGTGCCAGCAGCCGGGTCATCTATGGCTACACCTTC
CDR3 protein: CASSRVIYGYTF
clone size: NA
D gene: NA
V gene: TRBV6-5
J gene: TRBJ1-2

CDR3 DNA: TGTGCCAGCCAGCGGGTAAACACAGATACGCAGTATTTT
CDR3 protein: CASQRVNTDTQYF
clone size: NA
D gene: NA
V gene: TRBV27
J gene: TRBJ2-3

CDR3 DNA: TGTGCCAGCAGCCAAGATCTACGATTTAGCTACGAGCAGTACTTC
CDR3 protein: CASSQDLRFSYEQYF
clone size: NA
D gene: NA
V gene: TRBV14
J gene: TRBJ2-7

CDR3 DNA: TGTGCCAGCAGCCCTACCGGGTCTAGGGAGCAGTACTTC
CDR3 protein: CASSPTGSREQYF
clone size: NA
D gene: NA
V gene: TRBV7-9
J gene: TRBJ2-7

CDR3 DNA: TGTGCCAGTAGTATAGGTGGGGGCGGAATTGGCTACACCTTC
CDR3 protein: CASSIGGGGIGYTF
clone size: NA
D gene: NA
V gene: TRBV19
J gene: TRBJ1-2

CDR3 DNA: TGTGCCAGCTCACCAAGGACTAGCGGGAGTGGGGCAGATACGCAGTATTTT
CDR3 protein: CASSPRTSGSGADTQYF
clone size: NA
D gene: TRBD2
V gene: TRBV18
J gene: TRBJ2-3

CDR3 DNA: TGTGCCAGCAGCCAACAGGGGGCGTGGAATGAGCAGTTCTTC
CDR3 protein: CASSQQGAWNEQFF
clone size: NA
D gene: TRBD1
V gene: TRBV3-1/TRBV3-2
J gene: TRBJ2-1

CDR3 DNA: TGCAGCGTCCAGACTAGCGGGAGGGCAGATACGCAGTATTTT
CDR3 protein: CSVQTSGRADTQYF
clone size: NA
D gene: TRBD2
V gene: TRBV29-1
J gene: TRBJ2-3

CDR3 DNA: TGTGCCAGCAGCTTAGCCGGACAGACCCAGCCCCAGCATTTT
CDR3 protein: CASSLAGQTQPQHF
clone size: few
D gene: NA
V gene: TRBV7-9
J gene: TRBJ1-5

CDR3 DNA: TGTGCCAGCAGCTACACCGGGACAGGCAGCACAGATACGCAGTATTTT
CDR3 protein: CASSYTGTGSTDTQYF
clone size: once
D gene: TRBD1
V gene: TRBV7-8
J gene: TRBJ2-3

CDR3 DNA: TGCAGCGTTGAAACTGCGAACTATGGCTACACCTTC
CDR3 protein: CSVETANYGYTF
clone size: NA
D gene: NA
V gene: TRBV29-1
J gene: TRBJ1-2

CDR3 DNA: TGTGCCAGCAGCTTAGGGGGAGATTACGAGCAGTACTTC
CDR3 protein: CASSLGGDYEQYF
clone size: NA
D gene: NA
V gene: TRBV11-1
J gene: TRBJ2-7

CDR3 DNA: TGTGCCAGCAGCCCCAGAAGAGAGACGGGAGGGCTCAATGGGCCCTACGAGCAGTACTTC
CDR3 protein: CASSPRRETGGLNGPYEQYF
clone size: NA
D gene: NA
V gene: TRBV21-1
J gene: TRBJ2-7

CDR3 DNA: TGTGCCAGCAGCCAATACGCTAGCGGGAGCCCTTACGAGCAGTACTTC
CDR3 protein: CASSQYASGSPYEQYF
clone size: NA
D gene: TRBD2
V gene: TRBV3-1/TRBV3-2
J gene: TRBJ2-7

CDR3 DNA: TGTGCCAGCAGCCTCACAGGGTGGAACACTGAAGCTTTCTTT
CDR3 protein: CASSLTGWNTEAFF
clone size: once
D gene: NA
V gene: TRBV4-2
J gene: TRBJ1-1

CDR3 DNA: TGTGCCAGCAGCCAAGGACTAGCGGGAGCCTACGAGCAGTACTTC
CDR3 protein: CASSQGLAGAYEQYF
clone size: NA
D gene: TRBD2
V gene: TRBV14
J gene: TRBJ2-7

CDR3 DNA: TGTGCTAGTGGCCTGCACAGGGAAGAGAACACTGAAGCTTTCTTT
CDR3 protein: CASGLHREENTEAFF
clone size: few
D gene: NA
V gene: TRBV12-5
J gene: TRBJ1-1